This TCR beta chain comes out of a study of response to subunit inactivated influenza vaccine. Study-level findings and limits: The authors offered the suggestion that each seasonal influenza vaccination recruits few new T cells.

The CDR3 length is 14 residues. This clonotype was counted many times. Antigen: not known. The junction and the germline gene differ at one end; a read error may be behind it. One entry per CDR3 protein, called by TCRdb with MiXCR from the RT-PCR reads. The sample lists about 520,000 distinct CDR3 sequences; around 25% were seen once. The starting material was CD4+ T cells sorted from PBMCs, obtained 4 to 6 days after vaccination. The clonotype was recovered from a man aged 50 to 59 who received an inactivated influenza vaccine. The rearrangement joins TRBV12-3 or TRBV12-4 to TRBJ2-7; TRBD1 or TRBD2 may be the D gene (6 bases each). CDR3 in DNA: TGCGCCAGCAGCCGAGGGGGAGGTAGCTACGAGCAGTACTTC. It is translated as CASSRGGGSYEQYF.